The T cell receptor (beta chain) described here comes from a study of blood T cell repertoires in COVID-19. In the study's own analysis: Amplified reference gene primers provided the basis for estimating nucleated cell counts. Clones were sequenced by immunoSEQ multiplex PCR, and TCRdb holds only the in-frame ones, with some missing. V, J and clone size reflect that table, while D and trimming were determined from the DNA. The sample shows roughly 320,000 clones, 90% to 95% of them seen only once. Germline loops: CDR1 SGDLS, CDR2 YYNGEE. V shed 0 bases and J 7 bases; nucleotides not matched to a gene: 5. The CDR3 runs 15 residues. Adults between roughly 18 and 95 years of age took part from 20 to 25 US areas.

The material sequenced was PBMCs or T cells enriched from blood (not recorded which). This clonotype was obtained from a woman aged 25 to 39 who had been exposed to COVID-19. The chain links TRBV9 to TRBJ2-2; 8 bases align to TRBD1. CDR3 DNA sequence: TGTGCCAGCAGCGTAGGCAGGGGGCAGGTCGGGGAGCTGTTTTTT. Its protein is CASSVGRGQVGELFF.